These 16 T cell receptor beta chains share one sample of origin, sequenced in a study of CD8+CD57+ T cells in acquired aplastic anemia. All patients picked for sequencing had shown, by flow cytometry, an expansion of CD8+CD57+ cells. Researchers used genomic DNA as the template to profile TCR beta VDJ and CDR3. TCRdb re-analysed the reads in MiXCR, keeping a single row per CDR3 protein. The sample shows approximately 80,000 distinct CDR3 sequences, roughly three quarters of them seen only once. Input material: sorted CD4+, CD8+, or CD8+CD57+ T cells (not recorded which) from PBMCs. Receptors were obtained from a human donor with aplastic anemia.

The chain is built from TRBV11-2 and TRBJ2-7; 9 bases match TRBD2. The CDR3 loop spans 14 amino acids. Germline CDR1 SGHAT, CDR2 FQNNGV. V lost 3 bases and J lost 3; bases outside the gene matches: 3. The CDR3 sequence is CASSLTSGSYEQYF. The CDR3, as DNA: TGTGCCAGCAGCTTGACTAGCGGAAGCTACGAGCAGTACTTC. Filled out from reference TRBV11-2 and TRBJ2-7, the complete variable domain reads EAGVAQSPRYKIIEKRQSVAFWCNPISGHATLYWYQQILGQGPKLLIQFQNNGVVDDSQLPKDRFSAERLKGVDSTLKIQPAKLEDSAVYLCASSLTSGSYEQYFGPGTRLTVT.

This clonotype was recorded many times. CDR3: CSAPAPAYNEQFF. For the CDR3, the DNA is TGCAGTGCCCCAGCCCCCGCCTACAATGAGCAGTTCTTC. V usage is TRBV20-1 and J usage is TRBJ2-1; D is unresolved. Germline V gives CDR1 DFQATT, CDR2 SNEGSKA (reference sequence). The CDR3 length is 13 residues. V was clipped by 6 bases and J by 2 bases, with 11 bases between them.

Of note for this clonotype: Its ends do not fully match the called genes, so a read error is possible. This sequence joins TRBV7-7 and TRBJ2-5, with TRBD2 matching 9 bases. This CDR3 is built from 13 residues. Per germline, CDR1 SSHAT and CDR2 FNYEAQ (reference sequence). CDR3 protein: CASRLAGEETQYF. CDR3 DNA sequence: TGTGCTAGCAGATTAGCGGGGGAAGAGACCCAGTACTTC.

This chain joins TRBV2 and TRBJ2-4; 13 positions match TRBD2. With V trimmed by 6 bases and J by 3 bases, 5 bases remained unmatched. The CDR3 has 16 residues. The germline V gene encodes CDR1 SNHLY and CDR2 FYNNEI. In DNA, the CDR3 is TGTGCCAGCAGACCCGGACTAGCGGGAGACAAAAACATTCAGTACTTC. Amino acid sequence: CASRPGLAGDKNIQYF.

The sample holds one count of this clonotype. The chain combines TRBV11-3 with TRBJ1-5, with D maybe TRBD1 (5 bases). Germline V lookup: CDR1 SGHNT, CDR2 YENEEA. Trimming cost V 0 bases and J 4 bases, with 10 bases left between them. This CDR3 has 15 amino acids. CDR3 sequence reads: CASSLDRVANQPQHF. Here the CDR3 DNA reads TGTGCCAGCAGCTTAGACAGGGTGGCAAATCAGCCCCAGCATTTT.

The J gene is TRBJ1-1, the V gene TRBV7-3; no definite D call. The CDR3 is made up of 13 amino acids. In germline, CDR1 is SGHTA, CDR2 FQGTGA. Trimming removed 6 bases from V and 0 bases from J, with 8 bases in between. The CDR3 protein is CASRSDMNTEAFF. The CDR3 DNA follows: TGTGCCAGCAGATCGGATATGAACACTGAAGCTTTCTTT. Together with reference TRBV7-3 and TRBJ1-1, the CDR3 gives the full variable domain: GAGVSQTPSNKVTEKGKYVELRCDPISGHTALYWYRQSLGQGPEFLIYFQGTGAADDSGLPNDRFFAVRPEGSVSTLKIQRTERGDSAVYLCASRSDMNTEAFFGQGTRLTVV.

This rearrangement joins TRBV19 to TRBJ2-2; D is uncertain. Germline V gene sequence: CDR1 LNHDA, CDR2 SQIVND (reference sequence). V was pared by 3 bases and J by 6 bases, with 5 bases between. The CDR3 length is 12 residues. CDR3 sequence: CASSIRAGELFF. As DNA, the CDR3 is TGTGCCAGTAGTATCCGTGCCGGGGAGCTGTTTTTT.

The chain combines TRBV7-3 with TRBJ1-2; D remains unclear. The V gene lost 8 bases and the J gene lost 2 bases, with 12 bases spanning the gap. The CDR3 contains 13 residues. Germline V CDR1 and CDR2: SGHTA, FQGTGA. Written as DNA, the CDR3 is TGTGCCAGCTCACCAGACACAAACTATGGCTACACCTTC. Translating gives CASSPDTNYGYTF.

The rearrangement joins TRBV29-1 to TRBJ1-1, with a weak D call TRBD1 (6 bases). Germline lookup yields CDR1 SQVTM and CDR2 ANQGSEA. This CDR3 is built from 13 residues. V was pared by 7 bases and J by 3 bases, with 15 bases between. DNA of the CDR3: TGCAGCGCTATGAGGGGGGATGACACTGAAGCTTTCTTT. Translation: CSAMRGDDTEAFF.

The genes are TRBV5-1 and TRBJ1-2; 9 positions agree with TRBD1. The ends lost 2 bases at V and 6 bases at J; junction bases unmatched: 5. Germline loops: CDR1 SGHRS, CDR2 YFSETQ. The CDR3 extends over 14 amino acids. DNA of the CDR3: TGCGCCAGCAGCTTCGACAGGGGGAAGAATGGCTACACCTTC. This sequence encodes CASSFDRGKNGYTF.

V gene TRBV10-2 combines with J gene TRBJ2-3; 7 bases line up with TRBD1. Germline V gene sequence: CDR1 WSHSY, CDR2 SAAADI. The CDR3 spans 14 residues. J gave up 1 base and V 7 bases, and 5 bases lay outside the gene matches. In DNA, the CDR3 is TGCGCCAGCAACAGGGGTCTCGGCACAGATACGCAGTATTTT. It encodes CASNRGLGTDTQYF.

The chain employs TRBV7-3 and TRBJ1-1; no clear D gene. V lost 4 bases, J lost 1 base, and 7 bases lay in between. The CDR3 spans 13 residues. CDR1 SGHTA and CDR2 FQGTGA come from the germline V gene. The CDR3 sequence: CASSSEPNTEAFF. The CDR3 DNA reads TGTGCCAGCAGCTCGGAGCCGAACACTGAAGCTTTCTTT. Full variable domain (missing parts from reference TRBV7-3 and TRBJ1-1): GAGVSQTPSNKVTEKGKYVELRCDPISGHTALYWYRQSLGQGPEFLIYFQGTGAADDSGLPNDRFFAVRPEGSVSTLKIQRTERGDSAVYLCASSSEPNTEAFFGQGTRLTVV.

Concerning this clonotype itself: A read error may be the cause here, since a much bigger clone is one base away. The chain uses TRBV7-9 and TRBJ2-7, with TRBD2 as a possible D gene (6 bases). Germline V lookup: CDR1 SEHNR, CDR2 FQNEAQ (reference sequence). The CDR3 is 13 amino acids. CDR3 coding DNA: TGTGCCAGCAGTTCCCGGGGGACTCACGAGCAGCACTTC. Amino acids: CASSSRGTHEQHF. Using reference TRBV7-9 and TRBJ2-7 for the parts outside the CDR3, the full variable domain is DTGVSQNPRHKITKRGQNVTFRCDPISEHNRLYWYRQTLGQGPEFLTYFQNEAQLEKSRLLSDRFSAERPKGSFSTLEIQRTEQGDSAMYLCASSSRGTHEQHFGPGTRLTVT.

The rearrangement links TRBV11-1 to TRBJ2-3, with 11 bases lining up with TRBD2. V lost 2 bases to trimming and J lost 6 bases; unmatched junction nucleotides: 16. The CDR3 totals 19 residues. Germline CDR1 SGHAT, CDR2 FQDESV (reference sequence). CDR3 residues: CASSLRQRLAGWLWDTQYF. The CDR3 nucleotides are TGTGCCAGCAGCTTACGCCAGCGACTAGCGGGGTGGCTGTGGGATACGCAGTATTTT.

This clonotype showed up just once. The rearrangement uses TRBV20-1 and TRBJ2-2, with D possibly TRBD1 on 5 matching bases. Germline V gene lookup returns CDR1 DFQATT and CDR2 SNEGSKA (reference sequence). With 0 bases removed from V and 6 bases from J, the gap between germline ends came to 14 bases. This CDR3 has 15 residues. CDR3 protein: CSARDGATVAGELFF. CDR3 nucleotides: TGCAGTGCTAGAGATGGGGCAACTGTTGCCGGGGAGCTGTTTTTT.

The chain is built from TRBV5-1 and TRBJ2-1; weak D call: TRBD1 (5 bases). Germline CDR1 and CDR2: SGHRS and YFSETQ. Deletions cut 3 bases from V and 4 bases from J, with 14 bases between. The CDR3 totals 15 residues. Here the CDR3 reads CASSWTTSTYNEQFF. Written as DNA, the CDR3 is TGCGCCAGCAGCTGGACAACTTCCACTTACAATGAGCAGTTCTTC.